This T cell receptor beta chain stems from a study of CD8 T cells in ankylosing spondylitis. Generation of TCR beta libraries employed quantitative 5'-RACE incorporating molecular barcodes. MiXCR was run by TCRdb on the 5' RACE reads, yielding one entry per CDR3 protein. There are 700,000 to 1,000,000 distinct CDR3 sequences in the sample; 10% to 15% occur only once, and under 0.6% lies in the top ten. The CDR3 totals 16 residues. Germline V gives CDR1 SEHNR, CDR2 FQNEAQ (reference sequence). V was pared by 5 bases and J by 4 bases, with 18 bases between. On this clonotype: The antigen is not known.

General study results and limits: Clones tied to disease were said to be significantly enriched in matched ankylosing spondylitis synovial fluid. Peripheral blood held disease-linked clones only at relatively low frequency, and these were CD8+. Some motif variants had been reported before (in reactive arthritis synovial fluid and blood). One TCR beta motif, made up of eight or nine highly homologous variants, appeared characteristic of ankylosing spondylitis blood.

The TCR was taken from a male donor with ankylosing spondylitis. This chain connects TRBV7-9 to TRBJ2-1; D tentatively fits TRBD1 or TRBD2 (5 bases each). Sequencing was performed on blood, either unsorted or a sorted T cell fraction (not recorded which). The CDR3 nucleotides are TGTGCCAGCAGCGCACTCCGGGACGGACCATACAATGAGCAGTTCTTC. Amino acid sequence: CASSALRDGPYNEQFF.